Each of the 24 T cell receptor beta chains below was sequenced from the same sample in a study of blood T cell repertoires in COVID-19. Assay used: immunoSEQ multiplex PCR; TCRdb lists only in-frame clones, some missing. The profile covers approximately 38,000 clones, with about 90% appearing a single time and about 4.9% taken by the ten largest. The specimen sequenced was peripheral blood. The receptors were gathered from a woman aged 65 to 85 with active COVID-19.

V is TRBV25-1 and J is TRBJ2-7; D is perhaps TRBD1 (5 bases). CDR1 is MGHDK and CDR2 is SYGVNS in the germline V gene. This CDR3 comprises 15 residues. Between the trimmed V and J ends, which lost 2 bases and 8 bases, there was a span of 19 bases. CDR3 sequence reads: CASSENGWGPEQQYF. The CDR3 coding sequence is TGTGCCAGCAGTGAAAATGGGTGGGGCCCAGAACAGCAGTACTTC.

The chain couples TRBV9 to TRBJ2-3; D remains unclear. The CDR3 has 14 amino acids. Germline CDR1 reads SGDLS; CDR2 reads YYNGEE. V was clipped by 0 bases and J by 4 bases, with 9 bases between them. CDR3 in DNA: TGTGCCAGCAGCGTAGTGTCAGGTCCAGATACGCAGTATTTT. This gives the protein CASSVVSGPDTQYF. Filled out from reference TRBV9 and TRBJ2-3, the complete variable domain reads DSGVTQTPKHLITATGQRVTLRCSPRSGDLSVYWYQQSLDQGLQFLIQYYNGEERAKGNILERFSAQQFPDLHSELNLSSLELGDSALYFCASSVVSGPDTQYFGPGTRLTVL.

V is TRBV4-1 and J is TRBJ2-3, with D perhaps matching TRBD1 (5 bases). V shed 0 bases and J shed 4 bases, with 14 bases lying between them. CDR1 and CDR2 from the germline V gene are MGHRA and YSYEKL. CDR3 length equals 16 residues. The CDR3 nucleotides are TGCGCCAGCAGCCAAGAACGGGCAGGCAGGGCAGATACGCAGTATTTT. Its translation: CASSQERAGRADTQYF.

This CDR3 is CASSPRQAYEQYF. The CDR3 nucleotides are TGTGCCAGCTCACCAAGGCAGGCCTACGAGCAGTACTTC. The chain uses TRBV18 and TRBJ2-7; no clear D gene. In germline, CDR1 is KGHSH, CDR2 LQKENI. V was trimmed by 2 bases and J by 2 bases, leaving 7 bases between them. There are 13 residues in the CDR3. Full variable domain (rest looked up from reference TRBV18 and TRBJ2-7): NAGVMQNPRHLVRRRGQEARLRCSPMKGHSHVYWYRQLPEEGLKFMVYLQKENIIDESGMPKERFSAEFPKEGPSILRIQQVVRGDSAAYFCASSPRQAYEQYFGPGTRLTVT.

This clone came up once. The genes are TRBV19 and TRBJ1-2, with 10 bases fitting TRBD1. CDR1 LNHDA and CDR2 SQIVND come from the germline V gene (reference sequence). J lost 8 bases, V lost 4 bases, and 4 bases had no gene match. The CDR3 extends over 13 amino acids. The CDR3 sequence: CASSSGDRGGYTF. The CDR3 nucleotides are TGTGCCAGTAGTAGCGGGGACAGGGGCGGCTACACCTTC.

The V and J genes are TRBV28 and TRBJ2-5, with 9 positions matching TRBD1. CDR3 length: 12 amino acids. CDR1 and CDR2 (germline): MDHEN, SYDVKM. J was trimmed by 3 bases and V by 9 bases; bases with no gene match: 2. DNA for the CDR3: TGTGCCAGTCGGACAGGGGAAGAGACCCAGTACTTC. Translation: CASRTGEETQYF.

The V call is TRBV5-1, the J call TRBJ2-5, with TRBD1 identical over 7 bases. Germline values: CDR1 SGHRS, CDR2 YFSETQ. V lost 7 bases and J lost 3; bases outside the gene matches: 9. The CDR3 spans 14 residues. CDR3 amino acids: CASAGQGVEETQYF. The CDR3 nucleotides read TGCGCCAGCGCTGGCCAGGGGGTTGAAGAGACCCAGTACTTC.

The rearrangement joins TRBV7-8 to TRBJ2-2, with D unclear. The CDR3 extends over 12 amino acids. Trimming removed 5 bases from V and 5 bases from J, with 6 bases in between. The V gene's germline CDR1 is SGHVS and CDR2 FQNEAQ. The CDR3: CASSEQTGELFF. In DNA form, the CDR3 reads TGTGCCAGCAGCGAACAGACCGGGGAGCTGTTTTTT.

This clone showed up just a few times. The chain links TRBV7-2 to TRBJ1-6, with unresolved D. Trimming took 0 bases from V and 5 from J, leaving 8 bases between them. This CDR3 has 15 residues. CDR1 and CDR2 from the germline V gene are SGHTA and FQGNSA. CDR3 in DNA: TGTGCCAGCAGCTTAGCGGCAGGCAATAATTCACCCCTCCACTTT. It specifies CASSLAAGNNSPLHF. Supplemented by reference TRBV7-2 and TRBJ1-6, the full variable domain reads GAGVSQSPSNKVTEKGKDVELRCDPISGHTALYWYRQSLGQGLEFLIYFQGNSAPDKSGLPSDRFSAERTGGSVSTLTIQRTQQEDSAVYLCASSLAAGNNSPLHFGNGTRLTVT.

The V and J genes are TRBV10-3 and TRBJ2-7; 9 nucleotides align to TRBD1. Unmatched junction bases numbered 15, after V lost 3 bases and J lost 3 bases. There are 18 residues in the CDR3. Germline V gene data show CDR1 as ENHRY and CDR2 as SYGVKD. Here the CDR3 reads CAISDPGQGSGHYYEQYF. Written as DNA, the CDR3 is TGTGCCATCAGTGACCCCGGACAGGGGTCGGGGCACTACTACGAGCAGTACTTC.

This clone occurred once. This chain links TRBV7-2 with TRBJ2-7, with D maybe TRBD1 (7 bases). Germline V CDR1 and CDR2: SGHTA, FQGNSA. The CDR3 spans 13 residues. Trimming took 8 bases from V and 1 from J, leaving 12 bases between them. The CDR3 nucleotides are TGTGCCAGCGGGGGGACAGAATCCTACGAGCAGTACTTC. Its translation is CASGGTESYEQYF.

This clone was picked up a small number of times. V usage is TRBV10-3 and J usage is TRBJ2-3; tentative D call: TRBD2 (6 bases). Germline V CDR1 and CDR2: ENHRY, SYGVKD. Trimming removed 4 bases from V and 14 bases from J, with 13 bases in between. The CDR3 runs 11 residues. Here the CDR3 reads CAISGGTSPYF. The CDR3 DNA reads as TGTGCCATCAGTGGCGGGACGTCCCCGTATTTT.

This clone appeared a single time. This chain uses TRBV28 with TRBJ2-3, with a weak D call TRBD2 (5 bases). The V end was cut by 1 base, the J end by 6 bases, with 11 bases between. The germline gives CDR1 MDHEN, CDR2 SYDVKM. The CDR3 runs 14 residues. The DNA of the CDR3 is TGTGCCAGCAGTTTATTAGCGAAAAGTGATACGCAGTATTTT. Translating it yields CASSLLAKSDTQYF. Filled out from reference TRBV28 and TRBJ2-3, the complete variable domain reads DVKVTQSSRYLVKRTGEKVFLECVQDMDHENMFWYRQDPGLGLRLIYFSYDVKMKEKGDIPEGYSVSREKKERFSLILESASTNQTSMYLCASSLLAKSDTQYFGPGTRLTVL.

The chain links TRBV11-2 to TRBJ2-3; no definite D call. The germline gives CDR1 SGHAT, CDR2 FQNNGV. The CDR3 consists of 13 residues. Deletions cut 6 bases from V and 1 base from J, with 8 bases between. CDR3 bases: TGTGCCAGCAGGCCCTCGGGCACAGATACGCAGTATTTT. The encoded protein is CASRPSGTDTQYF. Together with reference TRBV11-2 and TRBJ2-3, the CDR3 gives the full variable domain: EAGVAQSPRYKIIEKRQSVAFWCNPISGHATLYWYQQILGQGPKLLIQFQNNGVVDDSQLPKDRFSAERLKGVDSTLKIQPAKLEDSAVYLCASRPSGTDTQYFGPGTRLTVL.

V is TRBV5-4 and J is TRBJ2-3; D remains unclear. The CDR3 runs 14 residues. The germline V gene encodes CDR1 SGHNT and CDR2 YYREEE (reference sequence). Trimming cost V 2 bases and J 1 base, with 8 bases left between them. Here the CDR3 reads CASSFGIGTDTQYF. The CDR3 DNA reads as TGTGCCAGCAGCTTCGGTATCGGCACAGATACGCAGTATTTT. Full variable domain (outside the CDR3, taken from reference TRBV5-4 and TRBJ2-3): ETGVTQSPTHLIKTRGQQVTLRCSSQSGHNTVSWYQQALGQGPQFIFQYYREEENGRGNFPPRFSGLQFPNYSSELNVNALELDDSALYLCASSFGIGTDTQYFGPGTRLTVL.

The chain employs TRBV6-6 and TRBJ2-5; 12 nucleotides agree with TRBD2. CDR1 and CDR2 (germline): MNHNY, SVGAGI (reference sequence). This CDR3 contains 14 residues. Losses at the gene ends were 6 bases for V and 5 bases for J; bases not matched to a gene: 4. The CDR3 loop is CASSLAGGQETQYF. DNA of the CDR3: TGTGCCAGCAGCCTAGCGGGGGGGCAGGAGACCCAGTACTTC.

This clone was seen a few times. For the CDR3, the DNA is TGCGCCAGCAGCTTAGCGGAGGGCCCCCAAGGCTACACCTTC. This encodes CASSLAEGPQGYTF. The rearrangement links TRBV5-1 to TRBJ1-2; D ambiguous. The germline V and J ends were trimmed by 2 bases and 8 bases, with 16 bases remaining between them. The CDR3 length is 14 residues. In germline, CDR1 is SGHRS, CDR2 YFSETQ.

V usage is TRBV19 and J usage is TRBJ1-1; possible D gene TRBD1, 6 bases. Germline V gives CDR1 LNHDA, CDR2 SQIVND (reference sequence). The length of the CDR3 is 14 residues. V was cut by 5 bases and J by 4 bases, with 14 bases left in between. CDR3 in DNA: TGTGCCAGTAGTGGTAATAGGGGGTCCACTGAAGCTTTCTTT. As protein: CASSGNRGSTEAFF.

V and J are TRBV10-3 and TRBJ1-1; perhaps TRBD1 as D (5 bases). Germline V gene lookup returns CDR1 ENHRY and CDR2 SYGVKD. Trimming cost V 6 bases and J 2 bases, with 13 bases left between them. This CDR3 is 14 amino acids long. The CDR3 nucleotides are TGTGCCATCAGCCTGACAGAACTAAACACTGAAGCTTTCTTT. Its translation: CAISLTELNTEAFF.

V gene TRBV11-1 combines with J gene TRBJ2-5; 9 bases are shared with TRBD1. The V and J ends lost 5 bases and 3 bases, in that order; junction bases with no gene match: 7. CDR3 length: 15 amino acids. Germline values: CDR1 SGHAT, CDR2 FQDESV (reference sequence). CDR3 in amino acids: CASSPTGTGKETQYF. DNA for the CDR3: TGTGCCAGCAGCCCCACCGGGACAGGGAAAGAGACCCAGTACTTC.

This rearrangement joins TRBV10-1 to TRBJ2-1; 7 bases line up with TRBD2. The CDR3 sequence is 13 residues long. The V and J ends lost 6 bases and 10 bases, in that order; junction bases with no gene match: 9. Germline assignment: CDR1 WNHNN and CDR2 SYGVQD (reference sequence). The CDR3 DNA sequence: TGCGCCAGCAGCGACGGAGCGGGGAGGGAGCAGTTCTTC. Protein: CASSDGAGREQFF.

The CDR3 region has the DNA TGTGCCAGCAGTTCGTCGAGAACTAACTATGGCTACACCTTC. Translation: CASSSSRTNYGYTF. The chain carries TRBV25-1 and TRBJ1-2; D not certain. Germline V gene data show CDR1 as MGHDK and CDR2 as SYGVNS. Trimming pared 5 bases from V and 0 bases from J, leaving 10 bases between. CDR3 length: 14 residues.

Only one count was recorded for this clone. This chain uses TRBV27 with TRBJ1-5, with 7 bases that match TRBD1. Trimming cost V 3 bases and J 4 bases; bases outside gene matches: 3. This CDR3 has 14 residues. The germline CDR1 and CDR2 sequences are MNHEY and SMNVEV (reference sequence). CDR3 amino acids: CASSLTGYNQPQHF. The CDR3 coding sequence is TGTGCCAGCAGTTTGACAGGGTATAATCAGCCCCAGCATTTT.

The chain uses TRBV11-3 and TRBJ1-1; D unresolved. V was shortened by 11 bases and J by 4 bases, with 20 bases between the two germline ends. Germline CDR1 reads SGHNT; CDR2 reads YENEEA. The CDR3 sequence is 14 residues long. In nucleotides, the CDR3 is TGTGCCTCCAGCTTAGTTGCGGGTACCACTGAAGCTTTCTTT. Its translation: CASSLVAGTTEAFF.